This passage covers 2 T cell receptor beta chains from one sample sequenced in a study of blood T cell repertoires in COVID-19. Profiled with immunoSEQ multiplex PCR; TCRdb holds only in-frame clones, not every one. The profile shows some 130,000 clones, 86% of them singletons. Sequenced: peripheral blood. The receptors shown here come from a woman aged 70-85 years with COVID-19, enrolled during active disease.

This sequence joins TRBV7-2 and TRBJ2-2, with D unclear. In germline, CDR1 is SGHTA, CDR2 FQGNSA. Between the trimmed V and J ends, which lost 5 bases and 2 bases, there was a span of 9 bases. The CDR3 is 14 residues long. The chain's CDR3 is CASSPTVNTGELFF. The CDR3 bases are TGTGCCAGCAGCCCTACGGTAAACACCGGGGAGCTGTTTTTT.

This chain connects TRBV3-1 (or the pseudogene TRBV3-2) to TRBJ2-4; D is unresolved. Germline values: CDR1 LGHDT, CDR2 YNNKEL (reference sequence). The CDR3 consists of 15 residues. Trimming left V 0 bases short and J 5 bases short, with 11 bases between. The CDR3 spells CASSQDLGPQNIQYF. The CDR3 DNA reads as TGTGCCAGCAGCCAAGATCTTGGGCCTCAAAACATTCAGTACTTC.